This T cell receptor (beta chain) was identified in a study of neurological immune-mediated disorders. Germline assignment: CDR1 LGHNA and CDR2 YNFKEQ. This CDR3 is built from 19 residues. V lost 3 bases and J lost 5; bases outside the gene matches: 16. Time point reported: longitudinal time-point 2. Template-switch 5'RACE cDNA synthesis added a 10-nucleotide unique molecular identifier. In TCRdb, the 5' RACE reads were re-called with MiXCR into one record per CDR3 protein. The table shows roughly 60,000 distinct CDR3 sequences, with roughly 10% occurring only once. The TCR originated in a man under 40 in good health. The specimen was PBMCs. The genes are TRBV4-2 and TRBJ2-1, with 10 bases lining up with TRBD2. CDR3 DNA: TGTGCCAGCAGCCAGCTTATAAATAATCGACTAGCGGGCAACAATGAGCAGTTCTTC. Residues: CASSQLINNRLAGNNEQFF.